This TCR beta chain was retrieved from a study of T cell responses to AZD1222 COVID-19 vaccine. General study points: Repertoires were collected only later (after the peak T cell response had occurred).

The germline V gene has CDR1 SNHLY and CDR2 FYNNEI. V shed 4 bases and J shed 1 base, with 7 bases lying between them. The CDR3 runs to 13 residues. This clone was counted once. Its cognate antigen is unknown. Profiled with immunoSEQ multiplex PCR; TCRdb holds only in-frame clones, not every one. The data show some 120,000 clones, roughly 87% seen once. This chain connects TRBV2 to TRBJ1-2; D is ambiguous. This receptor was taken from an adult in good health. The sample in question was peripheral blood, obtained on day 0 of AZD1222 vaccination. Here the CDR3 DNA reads TGTGCCAGCAGTGCATCCAATAACTATGGCTACACCTTC. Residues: CASSASNNYGYTF.